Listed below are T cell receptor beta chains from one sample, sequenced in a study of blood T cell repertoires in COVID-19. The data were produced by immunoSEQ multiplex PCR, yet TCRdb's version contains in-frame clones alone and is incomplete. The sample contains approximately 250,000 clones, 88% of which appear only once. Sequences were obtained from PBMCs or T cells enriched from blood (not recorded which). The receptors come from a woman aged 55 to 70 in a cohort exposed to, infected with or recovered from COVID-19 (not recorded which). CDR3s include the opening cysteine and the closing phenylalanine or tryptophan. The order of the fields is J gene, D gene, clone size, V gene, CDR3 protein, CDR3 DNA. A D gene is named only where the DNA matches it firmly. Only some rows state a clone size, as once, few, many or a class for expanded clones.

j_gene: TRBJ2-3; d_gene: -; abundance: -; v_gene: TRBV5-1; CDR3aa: CASRGWLGGGTDTQYF; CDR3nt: TGCGCCAGCAGAGGCTGGCTAGGGGGGGGCACAGATACGCAGTATTTT
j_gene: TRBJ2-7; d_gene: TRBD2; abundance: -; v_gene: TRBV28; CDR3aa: CASHKGLAGAKQYF; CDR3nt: TGTGCCAGTCATAAAGGACTAGCGGGAGCGAAGCAGTACTTC
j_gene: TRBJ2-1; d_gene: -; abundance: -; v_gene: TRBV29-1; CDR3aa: CSVYLAGGNEQFF; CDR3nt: TGCAGCGTGTACCTAGCCGGAGGCAATGAGCAGTTCTTC
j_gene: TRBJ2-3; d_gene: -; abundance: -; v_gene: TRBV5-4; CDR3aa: CASSLPAITDTQYF; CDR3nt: TGTGCCAGCAGCTTGCCCGCGATCACAGATACGCAGTATTTT
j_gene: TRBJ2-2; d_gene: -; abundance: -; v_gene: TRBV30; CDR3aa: CAWSKTNTGELFF; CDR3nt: TGTGCCTGGAGTAAGACTAACACCGGGGAGCTGTTTTTT
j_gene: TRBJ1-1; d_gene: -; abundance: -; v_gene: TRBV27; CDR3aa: CASSLFLGGRYTEAFF; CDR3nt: TGTGCCAGCAGTTTATTCCTGGGGGGACGGTACACTGAAGCTTTCTTT
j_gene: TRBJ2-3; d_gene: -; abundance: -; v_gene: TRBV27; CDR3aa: CASSFAWQNTDTQYF; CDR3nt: TGTGCCAGCAGTTTCGCCTGGCAGAACACAGATACGCAGTATTTT
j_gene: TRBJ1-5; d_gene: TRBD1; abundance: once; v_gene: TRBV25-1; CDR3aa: CASSPRQGIYSNQPQHF; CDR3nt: TGTGCCAGTAGTCCCCGACAGGGCATCTATAGCAATCAGCCCCAGCATTTT
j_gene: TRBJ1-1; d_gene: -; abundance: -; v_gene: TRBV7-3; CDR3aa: CASSGQGGNTEAFF; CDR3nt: TGTGCCAGCAGCGGTCAGGGAGGGAACACTGAAGCTTTCTTT
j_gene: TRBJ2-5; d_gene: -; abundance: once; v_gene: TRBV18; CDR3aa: CASSPVPRQETQYF; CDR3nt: TGTGCCAGCTCACCAGTCCCCCGCCAAGAGACCCAGTACTTC
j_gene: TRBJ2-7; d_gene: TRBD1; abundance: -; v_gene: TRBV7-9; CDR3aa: CASSLQGWTYEQYF; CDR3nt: TGTGCCAGCAGCCTACAGGGGTGGACCTACGAGCAGTACTTC
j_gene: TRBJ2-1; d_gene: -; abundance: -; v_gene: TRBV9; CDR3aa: CASSASTSPNEQFF; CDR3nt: TGTGCCAGCAGCGCCAGTACTAGTCCCAATGAGCAGTTCTTC
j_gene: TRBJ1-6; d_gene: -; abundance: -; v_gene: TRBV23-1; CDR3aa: CASSHSADNSPLHF; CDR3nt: TGCGCCAGCAGTCACAGTGCCGATAATTCACCCCTCCACTTT
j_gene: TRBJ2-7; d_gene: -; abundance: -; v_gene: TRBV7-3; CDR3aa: CASSLTAGSYEQYF; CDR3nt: TGTGCCAGCAGCTTAACGGCGGGTTCCTACGAGCAGTACTTC
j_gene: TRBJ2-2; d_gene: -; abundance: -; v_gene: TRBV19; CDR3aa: CASRRYDRINTGELFF; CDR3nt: TGTGCCAGTAGAAGATATGACAGAATAAACACCGGGGAGCTGTTTTTT
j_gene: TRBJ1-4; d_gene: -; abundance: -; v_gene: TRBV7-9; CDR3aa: CASSLVPDATNEKLFF; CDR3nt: TGTGCCAGCAGCTTAGTTCCAGATGCAACTAATGAAAAACTGTTTTTT
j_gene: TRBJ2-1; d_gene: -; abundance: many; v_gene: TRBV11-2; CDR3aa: CASSLEGGNEQFF; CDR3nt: TGTGCCAGCAGCTTAGAAGGGGGCAATGAGCAGTTCTTC
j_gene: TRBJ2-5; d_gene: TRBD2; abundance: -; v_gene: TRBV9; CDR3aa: CASSVGLAGGDQETQYF; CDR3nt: TGTGCCAGCAGCGTGGGACTAGCGGGAGGAGATCAAGAGACCCAGTACTTC
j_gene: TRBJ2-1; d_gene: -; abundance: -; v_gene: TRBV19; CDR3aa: CASISGQNEQFF; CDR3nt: TGTGCCAGTATATCAGGGCAAAATGAGCAGTTCTTC
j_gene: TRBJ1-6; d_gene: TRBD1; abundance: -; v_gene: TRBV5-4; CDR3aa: CASSADRGDSPLHF; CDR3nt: TGTGCCAGCAGCGCGGACAGGGGCGATTCACCCCTCCACTTT
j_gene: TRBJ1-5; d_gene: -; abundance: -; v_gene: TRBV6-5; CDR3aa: CASSYQGDQPQHF; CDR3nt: TGTGCCAGCAGTTACCAGGGCGATCAGCCCCAGCATTTT
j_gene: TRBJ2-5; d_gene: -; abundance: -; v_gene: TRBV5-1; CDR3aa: CASSLEVRKETQYF; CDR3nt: TGCGCCAGCAGCTTGGAAGTCAGAAAAGAGACCCAGTACTTC
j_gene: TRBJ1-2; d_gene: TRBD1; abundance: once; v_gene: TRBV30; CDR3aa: CAWSYRGQGNGYTF; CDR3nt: TGTGCCTGGAGTTATCGGGGACAGGGAAATGGCTACACCTTC
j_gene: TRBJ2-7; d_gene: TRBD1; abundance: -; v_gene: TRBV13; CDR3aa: CASSFSTGAYEQYF; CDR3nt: TGTGCCAGCAGCTTTTCGACAGGGGCCTACGAGCAGTACTTC
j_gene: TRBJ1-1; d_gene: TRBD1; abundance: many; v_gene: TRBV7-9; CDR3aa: CAGTVNTEAFF; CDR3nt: TGTGCCGGGACAGTGAACACTGAAGCTTTCTTT
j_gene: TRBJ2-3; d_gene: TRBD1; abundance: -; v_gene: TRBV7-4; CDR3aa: CASSAPRGQLGGAVADTQYF; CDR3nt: TGTGCCAGCAGCGCCCCCAGGGGGCAATTGGGGGGAGCAGTGGCAGATACGCAGTATTTT
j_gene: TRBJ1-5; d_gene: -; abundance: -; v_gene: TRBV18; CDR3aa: CASSQQTAQYSNQPQHF; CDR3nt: TGTGCCAGCTCACAACAGACAGCCCAATATAGCAATCAGCCCCAGCATTTT
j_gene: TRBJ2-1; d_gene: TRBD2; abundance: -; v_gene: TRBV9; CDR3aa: CASSPISTSGNEQFF; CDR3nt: TGTGCCAGCAGCCCCATTTCGACTAGCGGCAATGAGCAGTTCTTC
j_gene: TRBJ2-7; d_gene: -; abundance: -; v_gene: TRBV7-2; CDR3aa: CASSYRDTLREQYF; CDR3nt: TGTGCCAGCAGTTACAGGGACACCCTTCGCGAGCAGTACTTC
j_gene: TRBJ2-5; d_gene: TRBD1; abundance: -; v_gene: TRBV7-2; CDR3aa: CASTGTGVETQYF; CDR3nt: TGTGCCAGCACCGGGACAGGGGTGGAGACCCAGTACTTC
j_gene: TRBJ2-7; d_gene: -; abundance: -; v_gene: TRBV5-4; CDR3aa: CASSFTSLGEQYF; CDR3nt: TGTGCCAGCAGCTTTACTAGCCTAGGCGAGCAGTACTTC
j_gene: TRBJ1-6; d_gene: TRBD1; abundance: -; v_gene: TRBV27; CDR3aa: CASSFKQGGSYNSPLHF; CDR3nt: TGTGCCAGCAGTTTTAAACAGGGGGGCTCCTATAATTCACCCCTCCACTTT
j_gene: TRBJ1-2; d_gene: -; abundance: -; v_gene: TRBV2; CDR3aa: CASSEVGGGRGGYTF; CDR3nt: TGTGCCAGCAGTGAAGTGGGAGGGGGTAGAGGTGGCTACACCTTC
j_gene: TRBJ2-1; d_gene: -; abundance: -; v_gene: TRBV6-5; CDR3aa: CASRVDGSSYNEQFF; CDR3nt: TGTGCCAGCAGAGTGGACGGGAGCTCCTACAATGAGCAGTTCTTC
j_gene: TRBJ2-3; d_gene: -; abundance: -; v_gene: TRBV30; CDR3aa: CAWRERGTDTQYF; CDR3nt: TGTGCCTGGAGGGAGAGGGGCACAGATACGCAGTATTTT
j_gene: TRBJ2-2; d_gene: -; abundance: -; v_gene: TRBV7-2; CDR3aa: CASSLGLVNTGELFF; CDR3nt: TGTGCCAGCAGCTTAGGCCTAGTGAACACCGGGGAGCTGTTTTTT
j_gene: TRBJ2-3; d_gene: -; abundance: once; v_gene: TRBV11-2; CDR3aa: CASSLDLGVLGTDTQYF; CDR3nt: TGTGCCAGCAGCTTAGATTTGGGAGTTTTGGGGACAGATACGCAGTATTTT
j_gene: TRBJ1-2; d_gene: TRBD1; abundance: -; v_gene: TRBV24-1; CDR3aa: CATSDSKGAGYGYTF; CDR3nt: TGTGCCACCAGTGATTCAAAGGGGGCAGGTTATGGCTACACCTTC
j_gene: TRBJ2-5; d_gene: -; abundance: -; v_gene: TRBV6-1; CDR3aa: CASSESRGWETQYF; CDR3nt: TGTGCCAGCAGTGAATCCCGGGGGTGGGAGACCCAGTACTTC
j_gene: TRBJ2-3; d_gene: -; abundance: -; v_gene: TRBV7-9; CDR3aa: CASSFGHQGADTQYF; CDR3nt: TGTGCCAGCAGCTTTGGACACCAAGGGGCAGATACGCAGTATTTT
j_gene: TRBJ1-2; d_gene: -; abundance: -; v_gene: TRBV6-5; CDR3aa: CASKRGSYGYTF; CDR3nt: TGTGCCAGCAAAAGGGGCAGCTATGGCTACACCTTC
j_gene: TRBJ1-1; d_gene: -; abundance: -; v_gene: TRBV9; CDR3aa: CASSLQISDTEAFF; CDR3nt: TGTGCCAGCAGCTTACAGATCTCGGACACTGAAGCTTTCTTT
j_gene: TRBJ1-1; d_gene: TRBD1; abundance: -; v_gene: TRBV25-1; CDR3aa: CASRRQGLKTEAFF; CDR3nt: TGTGCCAGCAGACGACAGGGGTTGAAGACTGAAGCTTTCTTT
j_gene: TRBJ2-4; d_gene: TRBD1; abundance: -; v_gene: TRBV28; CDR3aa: CASSSTGVAKNIQYF; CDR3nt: TGTGCCAGCAGTTCGACAGGGGTAGCCAAAAACATTCAGTACTTC
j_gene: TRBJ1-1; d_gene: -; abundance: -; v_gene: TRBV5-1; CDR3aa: CASSLAEGAEAFF; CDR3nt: TGCGCCAGCAGCTTGGCCGAGGGGGCTGAAGCTTTCTTT
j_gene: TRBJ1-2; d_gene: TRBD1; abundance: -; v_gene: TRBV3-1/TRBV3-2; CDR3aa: CASSDEGAHGYTF; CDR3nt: TGTGCCAGCAGCGATGAGGGGGCGCATGGCTACACCTTC
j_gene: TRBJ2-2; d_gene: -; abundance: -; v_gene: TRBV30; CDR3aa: CAWTILTGELFF; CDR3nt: TGTGCCTGGACCATACTTACCGGGGAGCTGTTTTTT
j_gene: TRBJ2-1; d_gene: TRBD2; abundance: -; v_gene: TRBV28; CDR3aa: CASISGGLAGGSYNEQFF; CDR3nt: TGTGCCAGCATCTCAGGGGGACTAGCGGGAGGCTCCTACAATGAGCAGTTCTTC
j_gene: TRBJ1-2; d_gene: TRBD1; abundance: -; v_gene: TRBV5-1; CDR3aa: CASSGTGNIHGYTF; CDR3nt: TGCGCCAGCAGCGGGACAGGGAATATCCATGGCTACACCTTC
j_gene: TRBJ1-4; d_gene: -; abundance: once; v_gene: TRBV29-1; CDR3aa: CSAGEGGTNEKLFF; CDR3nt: TGCAGCGCTGGGGAGGGGGGCACTAATGAAAAACTGTTTTTT
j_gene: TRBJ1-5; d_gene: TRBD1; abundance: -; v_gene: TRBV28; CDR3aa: CASSLRQGGQPQHF; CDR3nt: TGTGCCAGCAGTCTTCGACAGGGAGGCCAGCCCCAGCATTTT
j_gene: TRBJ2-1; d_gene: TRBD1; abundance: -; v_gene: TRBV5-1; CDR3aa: CASSWGDRGYNEQFF; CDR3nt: TGCGCCAGCAGCTGGGGGGACAGGGGCTACAATGAGCAGTTCTTC